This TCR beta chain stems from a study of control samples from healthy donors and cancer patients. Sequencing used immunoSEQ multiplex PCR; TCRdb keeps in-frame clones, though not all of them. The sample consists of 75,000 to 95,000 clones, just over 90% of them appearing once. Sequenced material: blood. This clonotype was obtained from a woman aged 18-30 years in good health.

The chain's CDR3 is CASSRVLLDQPQHF. The DNA for the CDR3 is TGTGCCAGTAGTAGGGTGCTCCTCGATCAGCCCCAGCATTTT. This chain uses TRBV19 with TRBJ1-5, with D hard to call. This CDR3 has 14 residues. The V and J ends lost 4 bases and 5 bases respectively, with 12 bases between them. Germline-derived CDR1 and CDR2 are LNHDA and SQIVND (reference sequence).